The clone carrying this T cell receptor (beta chain) was observed a few times. CDR1 and CDR2 from the germline V gene are SEHNR and FQNEAQ (reference sequence). V shed 5 bases and J 4 bases; nucleotides not matched to a gene: 9. The CDR3 runs to 15 residues. This record comes from a study of blood T cell repertoires in COVID-19. Study-wide context: From T cells, B-cell-depleted T cells, or PBMCs came the material, which was cDNA or gDNA.

In the authors' workflow: From reference gene primer amplification, estimates of nucleated cell counts were derived. The repertoire was sequenced with immunoSEQ multiplex PCR; TCRdb's copy has only in-frame clones and lacks some. V and J calls and clone size are copied from that table; D and trimming were computed from the DNA. The data show about 370,000 clones, approximately 88% seen once. Seattle patient enrollment occurred during active infection, with longitudinal follow-up thereafter. Material: peripheral blood. The chain is built from TRBV7-9 and TRBJ2-3; 7 bases are a match to TRBD2. This TCR derives from a woman aged 25 to 45 with COVID-19, enrolled during active disease. Here the CDR3 DNA reads TGTGCCAGCAGCCCCCGACTAGCCCGCGCAGATACGCAGTATTTT. This sequence encodes CASSPRLARADTQYF.